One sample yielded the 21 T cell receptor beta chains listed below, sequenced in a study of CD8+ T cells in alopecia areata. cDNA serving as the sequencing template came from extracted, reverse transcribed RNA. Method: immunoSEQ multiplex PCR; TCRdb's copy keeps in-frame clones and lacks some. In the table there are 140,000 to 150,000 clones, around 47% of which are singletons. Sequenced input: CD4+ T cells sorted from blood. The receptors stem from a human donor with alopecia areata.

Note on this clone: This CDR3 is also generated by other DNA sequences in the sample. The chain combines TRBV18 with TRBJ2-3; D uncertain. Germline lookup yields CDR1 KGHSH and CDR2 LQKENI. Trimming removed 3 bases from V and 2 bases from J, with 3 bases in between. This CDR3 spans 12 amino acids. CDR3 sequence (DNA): TGTGCCAGCTCACCCCCCACAGATACGCAGTATTTT. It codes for CASSPPTDTQYF.

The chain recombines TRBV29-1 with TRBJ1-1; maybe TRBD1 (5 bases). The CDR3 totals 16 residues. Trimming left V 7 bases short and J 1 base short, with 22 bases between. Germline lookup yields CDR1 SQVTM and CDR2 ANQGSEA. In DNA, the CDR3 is TGCAGCGCCCACAAAGGGTTGGGGCGCGGGAACACTGAAGCTTTCTTT. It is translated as CSAHKGLGRGNTEAFF.

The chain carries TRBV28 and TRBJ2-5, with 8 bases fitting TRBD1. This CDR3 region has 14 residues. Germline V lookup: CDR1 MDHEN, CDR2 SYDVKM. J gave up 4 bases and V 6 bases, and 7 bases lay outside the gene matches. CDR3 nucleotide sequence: TGTGCCAGCAGCGGCGGACAGGGTTTAGAGACCCAGTACTTC. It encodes CASSGGQGLETQYF.

DNA for the CDR3: TGTGCCAGCTCACCGCTCGGACTAGCGGGAGATCGGGAGCAGTACTTC. The encoded protein is CASSPLGLAGDREQYF. The chain employs TRBV18 and TRBJ2-7; TRBD2 matches 13 bases. In germline, CDR1 is KGHSH, CDR2 LQKENI. Losses at the gene ends were 3 bases for V and 7 bases for J; bases not matched to a gene: 9. The CDR3 has 16 residues.

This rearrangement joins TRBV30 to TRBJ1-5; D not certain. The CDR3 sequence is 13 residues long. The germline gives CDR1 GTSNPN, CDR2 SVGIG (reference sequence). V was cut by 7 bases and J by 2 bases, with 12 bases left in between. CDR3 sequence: CAYSGRGNQPQHF. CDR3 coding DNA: TGTGCCTACAGTGGACGTGGCAATCAGCCCCAGCATTTT.

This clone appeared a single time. CDR3 region: CASSVGSSPYEQYF. The CDR3 bases are TGTGCCAGCAGCGTAGGTTCCTCGCCCTACGAGCAGTACTTC. J is TRBJ2-7 and V is TRBV9; D not resolved. Trimming shortened V by 0 bases and J by 2 bases, and 9 bases separated the two germline ends. The CDR3 is 14 residues long. Per germline, CDR1 SGDLS and CDR2 YYNGEE. The entire variable domain, with the rest obtained from reference TRBV9 and TRBJ2-7, is as follows: DSGVTQTPKHLITATGQRVTLRCSPRSGDLSVYWYQQSLDQGLQFLIQYYNGEERAKGNILERFSAQQFPDLHSELNLSSLELGDSALYFCASSVGSSPYEQYFGPGTRLTVT.

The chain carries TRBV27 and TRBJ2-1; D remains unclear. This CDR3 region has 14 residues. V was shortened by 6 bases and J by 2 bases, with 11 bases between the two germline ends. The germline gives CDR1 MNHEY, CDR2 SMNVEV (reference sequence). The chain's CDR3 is CASSLDPPYNEQFF. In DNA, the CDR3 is TGTGCCAGCAGCTTGGACCCGCCCTACAATGAGCAGTTCTTC.

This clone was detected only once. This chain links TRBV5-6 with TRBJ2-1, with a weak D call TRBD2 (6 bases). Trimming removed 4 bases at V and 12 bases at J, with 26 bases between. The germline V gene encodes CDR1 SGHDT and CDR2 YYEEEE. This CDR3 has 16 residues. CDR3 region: CASSPLTGVVVVGQFF. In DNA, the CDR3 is TGTGCCAGCAGCCCCTTGACGGGAGTGGTAGTAGTTGGGCAGTTCTTC.

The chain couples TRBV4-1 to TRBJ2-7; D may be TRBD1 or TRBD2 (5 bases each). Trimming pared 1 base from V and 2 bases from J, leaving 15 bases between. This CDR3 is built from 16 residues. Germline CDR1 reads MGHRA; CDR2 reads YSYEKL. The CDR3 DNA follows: TGCGCCAGCAGCCAAGTAGGGACGGACACGCCCTACGAGCAGTACTTC. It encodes CASSQVGTDTPYEQYF.

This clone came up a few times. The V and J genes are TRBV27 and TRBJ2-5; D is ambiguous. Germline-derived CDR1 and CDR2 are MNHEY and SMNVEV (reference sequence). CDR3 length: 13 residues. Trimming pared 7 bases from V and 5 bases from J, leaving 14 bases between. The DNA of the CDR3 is TGTGCCAGCACCCTCCAGTTCGGGGAGACCCAGTACTTC. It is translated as CASTLQFGETQYF.

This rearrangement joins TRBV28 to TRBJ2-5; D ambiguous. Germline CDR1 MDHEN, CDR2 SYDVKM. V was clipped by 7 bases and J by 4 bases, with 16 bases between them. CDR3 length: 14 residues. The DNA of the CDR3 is TGTGCCAGCATGACTCCATTGGTTGGAGAGACCCAGTACTTC. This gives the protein CASMTPLVGETQYF.

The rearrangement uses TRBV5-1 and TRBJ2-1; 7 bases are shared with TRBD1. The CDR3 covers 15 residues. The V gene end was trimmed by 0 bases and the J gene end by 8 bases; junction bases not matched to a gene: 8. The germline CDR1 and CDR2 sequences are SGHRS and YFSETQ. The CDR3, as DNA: TGCGCCAGCAGCTTGGAAGGGGGCGCGTTCCATGAGCAGTTCTTC. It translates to CASSLEGGAFHEQFF.

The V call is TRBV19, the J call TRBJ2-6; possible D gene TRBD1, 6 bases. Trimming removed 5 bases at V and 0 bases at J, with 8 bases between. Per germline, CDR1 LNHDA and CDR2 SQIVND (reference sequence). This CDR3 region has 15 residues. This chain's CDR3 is CASSGQTSGANVLTF. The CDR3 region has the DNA TGTGCCAGTAGTGGACAGACCTCTGGGGCCAACGTCCTGACTTTC. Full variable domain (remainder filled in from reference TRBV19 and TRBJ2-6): DGGITQSPKYLFRKEGQNVTLSCEQNLNHDAMYWYRQDPGQGLRLIYYSQIVNDFQKGDIAEGYSVSREKKESFPLTVTSAQKNPTAFYLCASSGQTSGANVLTFGAGSRLTVL.

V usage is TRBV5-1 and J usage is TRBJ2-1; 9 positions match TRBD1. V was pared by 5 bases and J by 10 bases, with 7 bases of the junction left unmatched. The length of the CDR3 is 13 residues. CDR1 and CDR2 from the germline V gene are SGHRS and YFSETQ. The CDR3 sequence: CASRGTGRLEQFF. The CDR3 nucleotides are TGCGCCAGCAGGGGGACAGGGCGATTGGAGCAGTTCTTC.

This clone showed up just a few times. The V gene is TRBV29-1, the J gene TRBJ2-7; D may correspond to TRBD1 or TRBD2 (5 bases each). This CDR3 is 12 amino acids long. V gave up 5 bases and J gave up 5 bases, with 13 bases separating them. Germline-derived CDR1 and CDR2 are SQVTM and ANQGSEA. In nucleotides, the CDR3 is TGCAGCGTTCGGGACCTCATAGACGAGCAGTACTTC. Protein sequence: CSVRDLIDEQYF.

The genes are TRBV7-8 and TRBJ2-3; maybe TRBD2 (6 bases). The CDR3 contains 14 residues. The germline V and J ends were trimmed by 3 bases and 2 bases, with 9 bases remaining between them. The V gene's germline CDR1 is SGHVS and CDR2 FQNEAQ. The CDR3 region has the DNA TGTGCCAGCAGCTTGCGGGGCCCCACAGATACGCAGTATTTT. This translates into CASSLRGPTDTQYF.

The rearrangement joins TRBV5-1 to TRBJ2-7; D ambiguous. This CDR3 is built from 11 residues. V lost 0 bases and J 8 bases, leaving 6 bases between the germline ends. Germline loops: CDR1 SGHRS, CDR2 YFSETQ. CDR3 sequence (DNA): TGCGCCAGCAGCTTGGATGTCCAGCAGTACTTC. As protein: CASSLDVQQYF.

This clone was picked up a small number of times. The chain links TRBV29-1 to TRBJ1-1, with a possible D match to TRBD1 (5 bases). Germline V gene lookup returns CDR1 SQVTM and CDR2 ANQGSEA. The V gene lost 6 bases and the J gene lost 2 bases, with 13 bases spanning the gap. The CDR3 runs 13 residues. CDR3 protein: CSVERGLNTEAFF. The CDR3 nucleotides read TGCAGCGTGGAACGGGGACTTAACACTGAAGCTTTCTTT.

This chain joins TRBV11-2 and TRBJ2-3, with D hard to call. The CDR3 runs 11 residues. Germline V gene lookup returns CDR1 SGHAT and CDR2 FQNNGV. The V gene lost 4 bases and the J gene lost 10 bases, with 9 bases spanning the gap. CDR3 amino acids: CASSSRPAQYF. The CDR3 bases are TGTGCCAGCAGCTCCAGGCCAGCGCAGTATTTT.

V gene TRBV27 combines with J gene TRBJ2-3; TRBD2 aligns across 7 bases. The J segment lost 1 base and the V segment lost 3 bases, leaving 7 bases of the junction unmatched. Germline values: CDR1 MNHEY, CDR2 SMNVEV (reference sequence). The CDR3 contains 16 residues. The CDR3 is CASSFLRLAGTDTQYF. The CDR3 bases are TGTGCCAGCAGTTTCCTAAGACTAGCAGGCACAGATACGCAGTATTTT.

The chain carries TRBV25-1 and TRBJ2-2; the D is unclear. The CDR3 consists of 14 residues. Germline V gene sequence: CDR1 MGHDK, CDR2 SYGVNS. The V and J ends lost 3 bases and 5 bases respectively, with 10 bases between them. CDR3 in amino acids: CASSDFVKTGELFF. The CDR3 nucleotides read TGTGCCAGCAGTGACTTCGTTAAAACCGGGGAGCTGTTTTTT.